The 32 T cell receptor beta chains given below trace back to one sample, sequenced in a study of T cell repertoires in cytomegalovirus infection. A single record per CDR3 protein comes from TCRdb applying MiXCR to the reads. The sample includes just under 500,000 distinct CDR3 sequences, about 33% of them seen just once. The antigens of these receptors remain unknown. The source material was cultured PBMCs, sampled from culture after CMV antigen stimulation. The receptors come from a human donor in good health (CMV status not recorded). Some clones in this sample may be carry-over from other donors' samples.

The gene calls are TRBV25-1 and TRBJ2-2; the D gene is possibly TRBD1 (6 bases). From germline, CDR1 is MGHDK and CDR2 SYGVNS. The V end was cut by 6 bases, the J end by 6 bases, with 11 bases between. CDR3 length equals 13 residues. CDR3 residues: CASSQGFAGELFF. In DNA form, the CDR3 reads TGTGCCAGCAGCCAGGGGTTCGCCGGGGAGCTGTTTTTT.

Ten or more counts support this clonotype. The chain has TRBV7-2 and TRBJ2-3, with D unresolved. The length of the CDR3 is 14 residues. The germline CDR1 and CDR2 sequences are SGHTA and FQGNSA. The V and J ends lost 4 bases and 3 bases respectively, with 11 bases between them. CDR3 sequence: CASSSRLQTDTQYF. CDR3 DNA sequence: TGTGCCAGCAGCTCGCGACTGCAAACAGATACGCAGTATTTT.

This clonotype has a single count. This sequence joins TRBV11-2 and TRBJ1-2; 7 nucleotides agree with TRBD1. Germline trimming cut 1 base from V and 4 bases from J; bases unmatched to any gene: 6. CDR1 and CDR2 from the germline V gene are SGHAT and FQNNGV. The CDR3 extends over 15 amino acids. DNA of the CDR3: TGTGCCAGCAGCTTAGGGTCGGGACAGCTCTATGGCTACACCTTC. This sequence encodes CASSLGSGQLYGYTF.

This chain uses TRBV28 with TRBJ2-6; possible D gene TRBD1, 5 bases. The length of the CDR3 is 15 residues. V dropped 7 bases and J dropped 1 base, with 11 bases sitting between them. CDR1 is MDHEN, CDR2 SYDVKM, per germline. CDR3 sequence: CASTLPGSGANVLTF. The CDR3 DNA reads as TGTGCCAGCACCCTCCCAGGGTCTGGGGCCAACGTCCTGACTTTC.

A few counts support this clonotype. The genes are TRBV7-9 and TRBJ1-1; D is perhaps TRBD1 (6 bases). Germline CDR1 reads SEHNR; CDR2 reads FQNEAQ (reference sequence). The germline V and J ends were trimmed by 3 bases and 1 base, with 12 bases remaining between them. CDR3 size: 15 residues. CDR3 region: CASSFQQGKNTEAFF. The CDR3 nucleotides are TGTGCCAGCAGCTTCCAACAGGGAAAGAACACTGAAGCTTTCTTT.

This chain links TRBV7-9 with TRBJ2-5; possibly TRBD2 for D (5 bases). Trimming cost V 2 bases and J 4 bases, with 14 bases left between them. The CDR3 runs to 15 residues. Germline values: CDR1 SEHNR, CDR2 FQNEAQ (reference sequence). CDR3 sequence reads: CASSLRPSSGETQYF. CDR3 sequence (DNA): TGTGCCAGCAGCTTACGCCCTAGCAGCGGAGAGACCCAGTACTTC. The full variable domain, its missing parts supplied by reference TRBV7-9 and TRBJ2-5, is DTGVSQNPRHKITKRGQNVTFRCDPISEHNRLYWYRQTLGQGPEFLTYFQNEAQLEKSRLLSDRFSAERPKGSFSTLEIQRTEQGDSAMYLCASSLRPSSGETQYFGPGTRLLVL.

The chain couples TRBV4-2 to TRBJ1-4; unclear D gene. There are 16 residues in the CDR3. Germline CDR1 reads LGHNA; CDR2 reads YNFKEQ. Deletions cut 4 bases from V and 4 bases from J, with 16 bases between. The CDR3 loop reads CASSPDGTAHNEKLFF. The CDR3 DNA follows: TGTGCCAGCAGCCCTGACGGCACGGCCCATAATGAAAAACTGTTTTTT.

The chain carries TRBV6-2 or TRBV6-3 and TRBJ2-1; D is tentatively TRBD1 or TRBD2 (5 bases each). The germline V gene encodes CDR1 MNHEY and CDR2 SVGEGT. The CDR3 is made up of 19 amino acids. V lost 2 bases and J 3 bases, leaving 23 bases between the germline ends. In nucleotides, the CDR3 is TGTGCCAGCAGTTACCTTAACCCGGGACCAATTCTTAACTACAATGAGCAGTTCTTC. Translated, it gives CASSYLNPGPILNYNEQFF.

The chain carries TRBV19 and TRBJ2-5, with TRBD2 matching over 8 bases. Germline CDR1 reads LNHDA; CDR2 reads SQIVND (reference sequence). The CDR3 is 17 amino acids. With V trimmed by 5 bases and J by 1 base, 12 bases remained unmatched. The CDR3 DNA follows: TGTGCCAGTAGTTTGCGACTAGCGATTCCCCTCCAAGAGACCCAGTACTTC. This gives the protein CASSLRLAIPLQETQYF.

This clonotype was seen a few times. The chain couples TRBV10-3 to TRBJ1-1; no clear D. Germline lookup yields CDR1 ENHRY and CDR2 SYGVKD. The V end lost 5 bases, the J end lost 4 bases, and 5 bases lay between the germline ends. CDR3 length: 11 amino acids. CDR3 sequence reads: CAISSGTEAFF. The CDR3 DNA reads TGTGCCATCAGTTCCGGCACTGAAGCTTTCTTT.

The chain has TRBV7-2 and TRBJ2-3; TRBD2 matches 8 bases. Losses at the gene ends were 10 bases for V and 0 bases for J; bases not matched to a gene: 9. The CDR3 sequence is 15 residues long. Per the germline V gene, CDR1 is SGHTA and CDR2 is FQGNSA. The CDR3 protein is CAINSAGGSTDTQYF. CDR3 nucleotides: TGTGCCATCAACTCGGCGGGAGGTAGCACAGATACGCAGTATTTT.

The rearrangement links TRBV7-2 to TRBJ2-5; 8 bases match TRBD2. Germline assignment: CDR1 SGHTA and CDR2 FQGNSA. J was trimmed by 4 bases and V by 10 bases; bases with no gene match: 8. The CDR3 has 13 amino acids. The CDR3 loop is CATGGGRGETQYF. The CDR3 region has the DNA TGTGCCACCGGGGGGGGGAGGGGAGAGACCCAGTACTTC.

The chain is built from TRBV6-1 and TRBJ1-1, with TRBD1 matching over 9 bases. Germline CDR1 MNHNS, CDR2 SASEGT. The trim removed 5 bases at V and 3 bases at J, leaving 7 bases unmatched. This CDR3 is 15 amino acids long. CDR3: CASSFRDRVDTEAFF. The CDR3 DNA sequence: TGTGCCAGCAGTTTCCGGGACAGGGTAGACACTGAAGCTTTCTTT.

The J gene is TRBJ2-2, the V gene TRBV24-1; tentatively, D is TRBD1 or TRBD2 (5 bases each). CDR1 is KGHDR and CDR2 is SFDVKD in the germline V gene. V lost 3 bases to trimming and J lost 4 bases, with 11 bases between them. The CDR3 length is 15 residues. The CDR3 DNA sequence: TGTGCCACCAGTGATCCGGAGAGGGGCACCGGGGAGCTGTTTTTT. Translation: CATSDPERGTGELFF.

The V gene is TRBV4-1, the J gene TRBJ2-3; D is possibly TRBD2 (6 bases). With 3 bases removed from V and 4 bases from J, the gap between germline ends came to 14 bases. The CDR3 spans 15 residues. Germline V CDR1 and CDR2: MGHRA, YSYEKL. The CDR3, as DNA: TGCGCCAGCAGCCAGCCCCCAGCGGGCGCAGATACGCAGTATTTT. Protein sequence: CASSQPPAGADTQYF.

The chain uses TRBV7-2 and TRBJ2-5; no clear D gene. Germline-derived CDR1 and CDR2 are SGHTA and FQGNSA. Deletions cut 0 bases from V and 7 bases from J, with 6 bases between. The CDR3 sequence is 12 residues long. The CDR3 is CASSLAPGTQYF. The DNA of the CDR3 is TGTGCCAGCAGCTTAGCCCCCGGGACCCAGTACTTC.

This clonotype has only a few counts. This chain links TRBV7-2 with TRBJ2-1, with TRBD2 matching over 12 bases. This CDR3 contains 16 residues. Per germline, CDR1 SGHTA and CDR2 FQGNSA. The J segment lost 7 bases and the V segment lost 5 bases, leaving 9 bases of the junction unmatched. CDR3 loop: CASSGRLAGESNEQFF. CDR3 nucleotide sequence: TGTGCCAGCAGCGGAAGACTAGCGGGAGAGTCGAATGAGCAGTTCTTC.

The chain is built from TRBV4-3 and TRBJ2-2; tentatively, D is TRBD1 or TRBD2 (5 bases each). There are 16 residues in the CDR3. From germline, CDR1 is LGHNA and CDR2 YSLEER. Trimming took 4 bases from V and 0 from J, leaving 12 bases between them. CDR3 sequence reads: CASSPGTATNTGELFF. The DNA for the CDR3 is TGCGCCAGCAGCCCTGGGACGGCTACGAACACCGGGGAGCTGTTTTTT.

As concerns this clonotype: A read error may account for a junction end that differs from germline. CDR3 DNA: TGTGCCAGCAGCCGTCAGGGGGCTAAAGAAAAACTGTTTTTT. Encoded protein: CASSRQGAKEKLFF. The chain employs TRBV12-3 or TRBV12-4 and TRBJ1-4; 8 nucleotides align to TRBD1. CDR3 length equals 14 residues.

This clonotype was seen a few times. The genes are TRBV25-1 and TRBJ1-1; D is unresolved. Germline loops: CDR1 MGHDK, CDR2 SYGVNS. The CDR3 contains 12 residues. Trimming left V 2 bases short and J 10 bases short, with 11 bases between. The CDR3 loop is CASSERGWVAFF. The CDR3, as DNA: TGTGCCAGCAGTGAACGGGGTTGGGTAGCTTTCTTT. The complete variable domain, with remaining parts taken from reference TRBV25-1 and TRBJ1-1, reads EADIYQTPRYLVIGTGKKITLECSQTMGHDKMYWYQQDPGMELHLIHYSYGVNSTEKGDLSSESTVSRIRTEHFPLTLESARPSHTSQYLCASSERGWVAFFGQGTRLTVV.

The CDR3 DNA is TGTGCCAGTAAGGGGACAGGATCGACAGATACGCAGTATTTT. It specifies CASKGTGSTDTQYF. The V and J genes are TRBV19 and TRBJ2-3, with 8 bases lining up with TRBD1. The junction had 6 bases not matched to a gene; V was cut back by 7 bases and J by 3 bases. This CDR3 comprises 14 residues. CDR1 and CDR2 from the germline V gene are LNHDA and SQIVND (reference sequence).

The rearrangement joins TRBV10-3 to TRBJ2-3; 9 nucleotides align to TRBD2. Germline V gives CDR1 ENHRY, CDR2 SYGVKD. J gave up 0 bases and V 10 bases, and 5 bases lay outside the gene matches. This CDR3 contains 14 residues. The CDR3 DNA reads as TGTGCCACGGGACTAGCTCAGAGCACAGATACGCAGTATTTT. This codes for CATGLAQSTDTQYF.

A few counts support this clonotype. The CDR3 DNA reads as TGTGCCAGCAGCTTAGGGCCTAGCGGGATTGGAGCCTACAATGAGCAGTTCTTC. It is translated as CASSLGPSGIGAYNEQFF. The genes are TRBV11-3 and TRBJ2-1; 9 nucleotides agree with TRBD2. With V trimmed by 1 base and J by 2 bases, 9 bases remained unmatched. From germline, CDR1 is SGHNT and CDR2 YENEEA. The CDR3 spans 18 residues.

This chain joins TRBV3-1 and TRBJ2-7; 16 bases are shared with TRBD2. V gave up 0 bases and J gave up 7 bases; unmatched junction bases: 6. CDR3 length: 17 amino acids. From germline, CDR1 is LGHDT and CDR2 YNNKEL (reference sequence). CDR3 DNA: TGTGCCAGCAGCCAAGAGGGACTAGCGGGAGGGCCCGGTGAGCAGTACTTC. It is translated as CASSQEGLAGGPGEQYF.

This clonotype came up many times. This chain connects TRBV7-6 to TRBJ2-7; D not certain. In germline, CDR1 is SGHVS, CDR2 FNYEAQ. The V gene lost 0 bases and the J gene lost 5 bases, with 8 bases spanning the gap. This CDR3 comprises 13 residues. The CDR3 sequence is CASSLADRNEQYF. In DNA form, the CDR3 reads TGTGCCAGCAGCTTAGCGGATAGGAACGAGCAGTACTTC.

Only a few counts were recorded for this clonotype. J is TRBJ1-2 and V is TRBV7-3; the match to TRBD1 covers 8 bases. Losses at the gene ends were 3 bases for V and 7 bases for J; bases not matched to a gene: 4. The CDR3 runs to 13 residues. Germline CDR1 SGHTA, CDR2 FQGTGA. CDR3 DNA: TGTGCCAGCAGCTTTCAGGGGGCGTCTGGCTACACCTTC. Translation gives CASSFQGASGYTF. The full variable domain, in which reference TRBV7-3 and TRBJ1-2 provide the parts outside the CDR3, is GAGVSQTPSNKVTEKGKYVELRCDPISGHTALYWYRQSLGQGPEFLIYFQGTGAADDSGLPNDRFFAVRPEGSVSTLKIQRTERGDSAVYLCASSFQGASGYTFGSGTRLTVV.

This clonotype showed up just a few times. The chain couples TRBV7-2 to TRBJ2-1, with TRBD2 identical over 13 bases. Germline-derived CDR1 and CDR2 are SGHTA and FQGNSA. The length of the CDR3 is 15 residues. J was trimmed by 10 bases and V by 6 bases; bases with no gene match: 9. This CDR3 reads CASRAGTSGMSEQFF. The CDR3, as DNA: TGTGCCAGCAGGGCCGGGACTAGCGGGATGTCCGAGCAGTTCTTC.

In this sample, this clonotype turned up a few times. This chain connects TRBV15 to TRBJ2-3; D may be TRBD2 (6 bases). V was pared by 6 bases and J by 4 bases, with 23 bases between. The CDR3 sequence is 17 residues long. Germline V gene data show CDR1 as LNHNV and CDR2 as YYDKDF (reference sequence). The CDR3 region is CATSRPGRTQGADTQYF. The DNA for the CDR3 is TGTGCCACCAGTAGACCCGGGAGAACCCAAGGGGCAGATACGCAGTATTTT.

This clonotype has a handful of counts. The rearrangement links TRBV12-3 or TRBV12-4 to TRBJ2-1, with no clear D. This CDR3 has 15 amino acids. Deletions cut 0 bases from V and 5 bases from J, with 11 bases between. This chain's CDR3 is CASSLATSPHNEQFF. The CDR3 nucleotides are TGTGCCAGCAGTTTAGCAACCTCCCCCCACAATGAGCAGTTCTTC.

This chain uses TRBV7-2 with TRBJ2-5, with D perhaps given as TRBD1 or TRBD2 (5 bases each). Trimming removed 3 bases at V and 5 bases at J, with 10 bases between. Germline values: CDR1 SGHTA, CDR2 FQGNSA. CDR3 length: 13 amino acids. The CDR3 region is CASSFQGAETQYF. The DNA of the CDR3 is TGTGCCAGCAGCTTTCAGGGAGCGGAGACCCAGTACTTC.

V is TRBV19 and J is TRBJ2-5, with D maybe TRBD2 (5 bases). The length of the CDR3 is 15 residues. Germline CDR1 reads LNHDA; CDR2 reads SQIVND (reference sequence). V was cut by 1 base and J by 5 bases, with 14 bases left in between. The CDR3: CASSIGTSIMETQYF. CDR3 DNA: TGTGCCAGTAGTATAGGGACTTCTATAATGGAGACCCAGTACTTC.

This clonotype was recorded at least ten times. The chain recombines TRBV7-9 with TRBJ2-7, with TRBD1 identical over 11 bases. The CDR3 length is 15 residues. In germline, CDR1 is SEHNR, CDR2 FQNEAQ (reference sequence). V was clipped by 5 bases and J by 0 bases; unmatched bases: 3. The CDR3 reads CASSVGQGVSYEQYV. The CDR3 DNA reads TGTGCCAGCAGCGTGGGACAGGGGGTCTCCTACGAGCAGTACGTC.